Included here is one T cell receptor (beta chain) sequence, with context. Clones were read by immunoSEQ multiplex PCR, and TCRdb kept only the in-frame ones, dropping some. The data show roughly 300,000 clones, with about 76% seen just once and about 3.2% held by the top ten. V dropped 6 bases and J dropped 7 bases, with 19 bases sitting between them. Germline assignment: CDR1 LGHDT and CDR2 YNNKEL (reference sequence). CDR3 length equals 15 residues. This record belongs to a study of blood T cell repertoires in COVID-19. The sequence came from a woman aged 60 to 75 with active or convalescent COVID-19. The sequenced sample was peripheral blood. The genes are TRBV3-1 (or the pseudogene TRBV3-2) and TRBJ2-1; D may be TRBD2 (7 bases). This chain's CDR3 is CASSLEGGLSNEQFF. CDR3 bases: TGTGCCAGCAGTCTGGAGGGGGGGCTGTCGAATGAGCAGTTCTTC.